This T cell receptor beta chain was sequenced in a study of patients and donors after allogeneic stem cell transplantation. This clonotype was seen repeatedly, ten times or more. TCRdb reprocessed the RT-PCR reads with MiXCR, giving one entry per CDR3 protein. The table lists 920,000 or so distinct CDR3 sequences, roughly 18% of them singletons, with 5% to 6.5% in the top ten. Trimming cost V 5 bases and J 0 bases; bases outside gene matches: 9. The germline V gene encodes CDR1 SQVTM and CDR2 ANQGSEA. This CDR3 is built from 16 residues. Sequencing was done on a sample of blood, either unsorted or a sorted T cell fraction (not recorded which). This chain connects TRBV29-1 to TRBJ1-1, with TRBD1 matching 10 bases. The clonotype originates from a human donor who was either an allogeneic HSCT recipient or a stem cell or donor lymphocyte infusion donor (not recorded which). It is not recorded whose cells these are; they may come from a transplant donor. CDR3 protein: CSVKGRDRGLNTEAFF. CDR3 nucleotide sequence: TGCAGCGTTAAAGGGCGGGACAGGGGTTTGAACACTGAAGCTTTCTTT.